The 4 T cell receptor beta chains below all came from one sample that was sequenced in a study of PD-1 blockade in mismatch repair-deficient tumors. Libraries were prepared by immunoSEQ multiplex PCR; TCRdb keeps only in-frame clonotypes and omits some of them. The repertoire includes some 120,000 clones, about 88% of them detected once, and 13% sits in the top ten. The specimen was peripheral blood, collected 44 weeks after starting pembrolizumab. The receptors here all came from an adult with mismatch repair-deficient cancer.

The chain carries TRBV11-2 and TRBJ2-5; no firm D call. The CDR3 has 11 residues. Trimming stripped 6 bases from V and 2 bases from J, with 4 bases between. Germline-derived CDR1 and CDR2 are SGHAT and FQNNGV. CDR3 region: CASSAQETQYF. The CDR3, as DNA: TGTGCCAGCAGTGCTCAAGAGACCCAGTACTTC. The complete variable domain, with remaining parts taken from reference TRBV11-2 and TRBJ2-5, reads EAGVAQSPRYKIIEKRQSVAFWCNPISGHATLYWYQQILGQGPKLLIQFQNNGVVDDSQLPKDRFSAERLKGVDSTLKIQPAKLEDSAVYLCASSAQETQYFGPGTRLLVL.

This chain joins TRBV6-6 and TRBJ2-2; 8 nucleotides match TRBD2. The germline gives CDR1 MNHNY, CDR2 SVGAGI (reference sequence). J lost 6 bases, V lost 0 bases, and 0 bases had no gene match. The CDR3 has 14 amino acids. CDR3 bases: TGTGCCAGCAGTTACTCGACTAGCGCCGGGGAGCTGTTTTTT. Translating it yields CASSYSTSAGELFF.

This clone came up a few times. This chain uses TRBV19 with TRBJ2-7; D is ambiguous. V lost 2 bases, J lost 5 bases, and 13 bases lay in between. The CDR3 sequence is 14 residues long. Germline CDR1 reads LNHDA; CDR2 reads SQIVND (reference sequence). CDR3: CASSIRSELNEQYF. As DNA, the CDR3 is TGTGCCAGTAGTATACGCAGTGAGCTAAACGAGCAGTACTTC.

This clone was observed a single time. The J gene is TRBJ1-2, the V gene TRBV5-1; the match to TRBD1 covers 7 bases. The germline CDR1 and CDR2 sequences are SGHRS and YFSETQ. With V trimmed by 4 bases and J by 3 bases, 9 bases remained unmatched. This CDR3 is 15 amino acids long. DNA for the CDR3: TGCGCCAGCAGCCAAGTTAGGACAGGCCACTATGGCTACACCTTC. This sequence encodes CASSQVRTGHYGYTF.